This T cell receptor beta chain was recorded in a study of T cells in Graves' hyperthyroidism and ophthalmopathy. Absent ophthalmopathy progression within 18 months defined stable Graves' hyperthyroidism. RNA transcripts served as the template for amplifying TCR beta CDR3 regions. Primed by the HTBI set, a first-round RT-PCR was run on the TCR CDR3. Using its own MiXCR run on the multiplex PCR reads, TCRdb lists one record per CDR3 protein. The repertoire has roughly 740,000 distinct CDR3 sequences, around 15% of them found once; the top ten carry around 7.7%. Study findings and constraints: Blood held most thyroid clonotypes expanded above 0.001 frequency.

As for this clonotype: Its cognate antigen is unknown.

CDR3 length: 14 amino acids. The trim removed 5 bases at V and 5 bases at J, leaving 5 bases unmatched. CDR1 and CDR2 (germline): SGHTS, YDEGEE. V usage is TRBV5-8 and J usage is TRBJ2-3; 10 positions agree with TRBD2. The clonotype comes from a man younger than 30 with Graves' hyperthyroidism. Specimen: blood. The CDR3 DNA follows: TGTGCCAGCAGAGGACTAGCGGCTAGAGATACGCAGTATTTT. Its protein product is CASRGLAARDTQYF.